This TCR beta chain was identified in a study of T cells after posttransplantation cyclophosphamide. Overall study results and limits: Recipient CMV seropositivity and CMV reactivation strongly tracked TRB clonality. Skin or GI-infiltrating T cells shared few TRB sequences with blood.

The naive gate required viable CD3+CD4+ or CD3+CD8+ cells with CCR7+CD45RA+CD45RO-CD95-CD27+CD28+ phenotype. About this clone itself: Its target is not known.

Produced via immunoSEQ multiplex PCR; TCRdb's table is partial and in-frame only. The table lists roughly 20,000 clones, over 95% of them singletons. CDR1 and CDR2 from the germline V gene are LNHDA and SQIVND (reference sequence). The CDR3 consists of 16 residues. The ends lost 7 bases at V and 3 bases at J; junction bases unmatched: 12. Sequencing was carried out using naive CD4+ T cells sorted from PBMCs. The V and J genes are TRBV19 and TRBJ1-2; 9 bases match TRBD1. The receptor was derived from a man aged 35-49 years in good health, CMV-negative, and a related stem cell transplant donor. CDR3 coding DNA: TGTGCCAGTACCCGGGACAGGGACTTCGGGGACTATGGCTACACCTTC. It translates to CASTRDRDFGDYGYTF.